The clone carrying this T cell receptor beta chain showed up just a few times. Its antigen is still unknown. This sample stems from a study of T cell repertoires in cytomegalovirus infection. Overall study: Carrying CMV and the relevant HLA type showed in public TCR beta signatures. Overall study results and limits: Identification of carriers of CMV plus the relevant HLA was performed using cumulative public TCR beta family frequency. Within the response measured ex vivo, HLA-C-restricted CMV-specific TCR beta clonotypes were dominant.

Trimming left V 5 bases short and J 2 bases short, with 12 bases between. This CDR3 is built from 14 residues. MiXCR, run by TCRdb on the reads, gives a single entry per CDR3 protein. This sample has 310,000 or so distinct CDR3 sequences, with about a sixth found just once. The chain has TRBV12-3 or TRBV12-4 and TRBJ1-1; D gene ambiguous. The sequence was collected from a human donor in good health (CMV status not recorded). Some clones in this sample may be carry-over from other donors' samples. Source material: PBMCs. The DNA for the CDR3 is TGTGCCAGCAGTCCCCTCGTGGGAAACACTGAAGCTTTCTTT. Translating it yields CASSPLVGNTEAFF.